This T cell receptor beta chain is from a study of T cell clonality in common variable immunodeficiency. General observations from the study: Patient heterogeneity in the CVID cohort limited correlations between repertoire features and clinical complications. CVID subjects shared fewer TCRbeta clones than healthy controls did.

This clone was seen repeatedly, ten times or more. Its antigen is undetermined. The CDR3 extends 3 residues past the end of the read, so its final part is completed from the germline J gene. Heparinized whole blood, roughly 4.5 to 9 ml, came from each donor. Libraries were prepared by immunoSEQ multiplex PCR; TCRdb keeps only in-frame clonotypes and omits some of them. This sample comprises 45,000 to 55,000 clones, none seen once only. The V gene's germline CDR1 is SGHTA and CDR2 FQGNSA. The CDR3 runs to 15 residues. Trimming took 5 bases from V and 5 from J; bases not matched to a gene: 12. The sequence came from a person aged 18 to 75 in good health. The sample was peripheral blood mononuclear cells. This rearrangement joins TRBV7-2 to TRBJ2-7, with 7 bases lining up with TRBD1. The covered CDR3 bases are TGTGCCAGCAGCCCACAGACAGGGTTATCAGACGAG. The encoded protein is CASSPQTGLSDE. The entire CDR3 is CASSPQTGLSDEQYF.